This TCR beta chain was sequenced for a study of blood T cell repertoires in COVID-19. Looking at the study overall: Acute and convalescent COVID-19 samples came from the United States, Italy and Spain. From T cells, B-cell-depleted T cells, or PBMCs came the material, which was cDNA or gDNA.

CDR1 is LGHNT, CDR2 FRNRAP, per germline. The CDR3 is made up of 15 amino acids. The V gene end was trimmed by 6 bases and the J gene end by 3 bases; junction bases not matched to a gene: 8. Study processing details: Reference gene primer amplification gave nucleated cell count estimates. Sequencing was performed with immunoSEQ multiplex PCR; in TCRdb, only in-frame clones are kept and a portion is missing. D and trimming come from the DNA, and the V and J calls and clone size come from that table. Of about 250,000 clones listed, approximately 85% were seen once; the top ten hold approximately 5%. The rearrangement links TRBV12-5 to TRBJ1-5, with 7 bases that match TRBD1. The TCR sequence derives from a man in his forties or fifties with active or convalescent COVID-19. The sequenced sample was peripheral blood. CDR3 in DNA: TGTGCTAGTGGCGCCGGGACAGCCTACAATCAGCCCCAGCATTTT. Protein sequence: CASGAGTAYNQPQHF.